This entry lists 28 T cell receptor beta chains sequenced from one sample in a study of T cell responses to AZD1222 COVID-19 vaccine. Sequencing was performed with immunoSEQ multiplex PCR; in TCRdb, only in-frame clones are kept and a portion is missing. The sample lists over 100,000 clones, approximately 86% seen once, with 12% in the top ten. The sample here was peripheral blood, taken on day 0 of AZD1222 vaccination. The receptors stem from an adult in good health.

The rearrangement joins TRBV7-7 to TRBJ2-5; TRBD1 aligns across 8 bases. Trimming removed 5 bases from V and 5 bases from J; junction bases left unmatched: 4. The CDR3 totals 13 residues. CDR1 and CDR2 from the germline V gene are SSHAT and FNYEAQ (reference sequence). The chain's CDR3 is CASSPGQGETQYF. The CDR3 region has the DNA TGTGCCAGCAGCCCCGGACAGGGTGAGACCCAGTACTTC.

The V and J genes are TRBV11-2 and TRBJ1-2; D remains ambiguous. The length of the CDR3 is 15 residues. The V and J ends lost 5 bases and 1 base respectively, with 14 bases between them. From germline, CDR1 is SGHAT and CDR2 FQNNGV. CDR3 nucleotides: TGTGCCAGCAGCCGCCTTACTCAGATTAACTATGGCTACACCTTC. Protein sequence: CASSRLTQINYGYTF.

The chain carries TRBV19 and TRBJ1-5; possibly TRBD1 for D (6 bases). CDR1 is LNHDA and CDR2 is SQIVND in the germline V gene (reference sequence). CDR3 length: 16 residues. V lost 4 bases to trimming and J lost 4 bases, with 17 bases between them. CDR3 nucleotides: TGTGCCAGTAGTAACAGGGCCGGTGTCCGTAATCAGCCCCAGCATTTT. Translated, it gives CASSNRAGVRNQPQHF.

The genes are TRBV2 and TRBJ2-3; TRBD2 agrees at 8 bases. The V gene end was trimmed by 0 bases and the J gene end by 2 bases; junction bases not matched to a gene: 7. Germline CDR1 SNHLY, CDR2 FYNNEI. The CDR3 consists of 17 residues. The CDR3: CASSEAPGRGVTDTQYF. In nucleotides, the CDR3 is TGTGCCAGCAGTGAAGCCCCCGGGCGGGGGGTCACAGATACGCAGTATTTT.

This sequence joins TRBV4-3 and TRBJ2-1; D unclear. Germline V CDR1 and CDR2: LGHNA, YSLEER. The CDR3 loop spans 13 amino acids. Trimming left V 0 bases short and J 8 bases short, with 8 bases between. The CDR3 nucleotides read TGCGCCAGCAGCCAAGATAAGGTTCATGAGCAGTTCTTC. Protein: CASSQDKVHEQFF.

V is TRBV7-3 and J is TRBJ1-1; D call uncertain. The CDR3 has 14 residues. Trimming removed 1 base from V and 2 bases from J, with 8 bases in between. CDR1 is SGHTA and CDR2 is FQGTGA in the germline V gene. The CDR3 DNA is TGTGCCAGCAGCTTAAAGGGATACAACACTGAAGCTTTCTTT. It encodes CASSLKGYNTEAFF.

The chain is built from TRBV6-1 and TRBJ2-1; D gene ambiguous. Germline assignment: CDR1 MNHNS and CDR2 SASEGT. The CDR3 runs 14 residues. The germline V and J ends were trimmed by 2 bases and 8 bases, with 13 bases remaining between them. The CDR3 protein is CASSETYGQYEQFF. The CDR3 DNA reads as TGTGCCAGCAGTGAAACTTACGGGCAGTATGAGCAGTTCTTC.

V and J are TRBV29-1 and TRBJ2-7; D possibly corresponds to TRBD2 (5 bases). The CDR3 is made up of 13 amino acids. V dropped 5 bases and J dropped 1 base, with 12 bases sitting between them. Germline CDR1 SQVTM, CDR2 ANQGSEA. Here the CDR3 DNA reads TGCAGCGTTCCAGCGGACCAATCCTACGAGCAGTACTTC. Amino acids: CSVPADQSYEQYF.

The chain uses TRBV10-1 and TRBJ1-3, with D perhaps matching TRBD1 (5 bases). From germline, CDR1 is WNHNN and CDR2 SYGVQD (reference sequence). Trimming cost V 8 bases and J 0 bases, with 8 bases left between them. The CDR3 is 13 amino acids. The CDR3 protein is CASGDGSGNTIYF. As DNA, the CDR3 is TGCGCCAGCGGGGACGGCTCTGGAAACACCATATATTTT.

This chain uses TRBV19 with TRBJ1-6; D gene unclear. Trimming cost V 7 bases and J 4 bases, with 14 bases left between them. Germline loops: CDR1 LNHDA, CDR2 SQIVND (reference sequence). The CDR3 has 15 amino acids. For the CDR3, the DNA is TGTGCCAGTACCCGTGATACTGTGTATAATTCACCCCTCCACTTT. It yields the protein CASTRDTVYNSPLHF. Full variable domain (rest looked up from reference TRBV19 and TRBJ1-6): DGGITQSPKYLFRKEGQNVTLSCEQNLNHDAMYWYRQDPGQGLRLIYYSQIVNDFQKGDIAEGYSVSREKKESFPLTVTSAQKNPTAFYLCASTRDTVYNSPLHFGNGTRLTVT.

This clone was picked up one time. The V gene is TRBV3-1 (or the pseudogene TRBV3-2), the J gene TRBJ1-2; D gene ambiguous. Trimming shortened V by 1 base and J by 6 bases, and 12 bases separated the two germline ends. The V gene's germline CDR1 is LGHDT and CDR2 YNNKEL (reference sequence). The length of the CDR3 is 14 residues. The CDR3 spells CASSQAGGTHGYTF. Here the CDR3 DNA reads TGTGCCAGCAGCCAAGCGGGTGGAACTCATGGCTACACCTTC.

This chain uses TRBV19 with TRBJ1-1; no reliable D call. Trimming stripped 4 bases from V and 4 bases from J, with 13 bases between. CDR3 length: 14 amino acids. The germline CDR1 and CDR2 sequences are LNHDA and SQIVND (reference sequence). CDR3 in DNA: TGTGCCAGTAGTAAAACGGGATTGGGCACTGAAGCTTTCTTT. Its protein is CASSKTGLGTEAFF. The complete variable domain, with remaining parts taken from reference TRBV19 and TRBJ1-1, reads DGGITQSPKYLFRKEGQNVTLSCEQNLNHDAMYWYRQDPGQGLRLIYYSQIVNDFQKGDIAEGYSVSREKKESFPLTVTSAQKNPTAFYLCASSKTGLGTEAFFGQGTRLTVV.

The chain employs TRBV2 and TRBJ2-6; D may be TRBD1 (6 bases). The CDR3 has 18 residues. Germline V gene sequence: CDR1 SNHLY, CDR2 FYNNEI. V was shortened by 2 bases and J by 0 bases, with 14 bases between the two germline ends. CDR3 DNA sequence: TGTGCCAGCAGTGAACTACAGGGCATTAACTCTGGGGCCAACGTCCTGACTTTC. Translated, it gives CASSELQGINSGANVLTF.

The CDR3 sequence: CASSPREQGYEQYF. The CDR3 DNA reads as TGCGCCAGCAGCCCACGTGAACAGGGGTACGAGCAGTACTTC. V gene TRBV4-1 combines with J gene TRBJ2-7; TRBD1 matches at 7 bases. The germline V gene encodes CDR1 MGHRA and CDR2 YSYEKL. V was clipped by 4 bases and J by 4 bases; unmatched bases: 7. CDR3 length equals 14 residues.

This clone was found a few times. The chain is built from TRBV7-2 and TRBJ1-5; no clear D. This CDR3 contains 13 residues. Germline loops: CDR1 SGHTA, CDR2 FQGNSA. The V end was cut by 4 bases, the J end by 2 bases, with 6 bases between. CDR3 sequence: CASSSVGNQPQHF. The CDR3 DNA is TGTGCCAGCAGCTCGGTAGGCAATCAGCCCCAGCATTTT.

This clone showed up just once. The chain carries TRBV28 and TRBJ1-1; 7 bases fit TRBD1. With 8 bases clipped from V and 3 bases from J, the junction kept 6 bases outside the gene matches. Germline CDR1 and CDR2: MDHEN and SYDVKM. This CDR3 spans 13 amino acids. The CDR3 DNA reads TGTGCCAGCTCAGAAACAGGGGACACTGAAGCTTTCTTT. Its protein is CASSETGDTEAFF.

The chain uses TRBV10-3 and TRBJ1-2; a possible D gene is TRBD1 (6 bases). V was shortened by 6 bases and J by 0 bases, with 8 bases between the two germline ends. The CDR3 sequence is 13 residues long. CDR1 is ENHRY, CDR2 SYGVKD, per germline. For the CDR3, the DNA is TGTGCCATCAGGGACAGCACTAACTATGGCTACACCTTC. This sequence encodes CAIRDSTNYGYTF.

The DNA of the CDR3 is TGTGCCAGCAGTTCAGGGTATGGCTACACCTTC. Encoded protein: CASSSGYGYTF. V gene TRBV12-3 or TRBV12-4 combines with J gene TRBJ1-2, with a weak D call TRBD1 (5 bases). CDR3 size: 11 residues. The V and J ends lost 4 bases and 5 bases respectively, with 5 bases between them.

The chain combines TRBV4-3 with TRBJ1-1; D unclear. Germline-derived CDR1 and CDR2 are LGHNA and YSLEER. This CDR3 has 13 amino acids. V was clipped by 2 bases and J by 4 bases, with 8 bases between them. In DNA, the CDR3 is TGCGCCAGCAGCCAAACTGGGATCACTGAAGCTTTCTTT. This encodes CASSQTGITEAFF.

The sample holds a few counts of this clone. Other DNA sequences in this sample translate to the same CDR3. The chain combines TRBV19 with TRBJ1-6; a possible D gene is TRBD1 (5 bases). The CDR3 runs to 14 residues. CDR1 is LNHDA and CDR2 is SQIVND in the germline V gene (reference sequence). Trimming pared 5 bases from V and 8 bases from J, leaving 13 bases between. CDR3 DNA sequence: TGTGCCAGTAGTCCCCAGGGTGGGGATTCACCCCTCCACTTT. The encoded protein is CASSPQGGDSPLHF.

The chain has TRBV11-3 and TRBJ1-3, with no clear D. This CDR3 has 17 amino acids. V was shortened by 1 base and J by 0 bases, with 13 bases between the two germline ends. Per the germline V gene, CDR1 is SGHNT and CDR2 is YENEEA. The CDR3: CASSLGLRGSSGNTIYF. The CDR3 bases are TGTGCCAGCAGCTTAGGACTTCGCGGCAGCTCTGGAAACACCATATATTTT.

The gene calls are TRBV3-1 (or the pseudogene TRBV3-2) and TRBJ2-7, with TRBD1 matching over 7 bases. Germline CDR1 LGHDT, CDR2 YNNKEL (reference sequence). The CDR3 totals 16 residues. V dropped 0 bases and J dropped 5; count of bases not matched to a gene: 10. The CDR3 loop reads CASSQDRRQGWDEQYF. In DNA, the CDR3 is TGTGCCAGCAGCCAAGATCGGAGACAGGGTTGGGACGAGCAGTACTTC.

V and J are TRBV7-2 and TRBJ2-3; 7 bases line up with TRBD2. V was pared by 0 bases and J by 6 bases, with 3 bases of the junction left unmatched. Per the germline V gene, CDR1 is SGHTA and CDR2 is FQGNSA. The CDR3 sequence is 14 residues long. The CDR3 is CASSLASRGDTQYF. The DNA for the CDR3 is TGTGCCAGCAGCTTAGCTTCGCGGGGGGATACGCAGTATTTT.

The rearrangement joins TRBV11-1 to TRBJ2-1; D remains ambiguous. The CDR3 contains 16 residues. Trimming pared 2 bases from V and 0 bases from J, leaving 11 bases between. CDR1 and CDR2 from the germline V gene are SGHAT and FQDESV (reference sequence). This chain's CDR3 is CASSLYLVSSYNEQFF. The CDR3 DNA is TGTGCCAGCAGCTTATATTTGGTCAGCTCCTACAATGAGCAGTTCTTC.

This sequence joins TRBV4-1 and TRBJ2-1; 12 positions agree with TRBD2. Germline V gene data show CDR1 as MGHRA and CDR2 as YSYEKL. CDR3 length: 16 residues. V trimming: 1 base; J trimming: 8 bases; junction bases outside the gene matches: 6. The CDR3 DNA sequence: TGCGCCAGCAGCCAAGTGTTAACTAGCGGGAGGTATGAGCAGTTCTTC. It encodes CASSQVLTSGRYEQFF.

The genes are TRBV2 and TRBJ1-2, with 7 nucleotides matching TRBD1. The length of the CDR3 is 14 residues. The germline V gene encodes CDR1 SNHLY and CDR2 FYNNEI. Unmatched junction bases numbered 7, after V lost 5 bases and J lost 4 bases. The CDR3 spells CASSQSTGSYGYTF. CDR3 in DNA: TGTGCCAGCAGTCAATCGACAGGGTCCTATGGCTACACCTTC.

The J gene is TRBJ2-5, the V gene TRBV7-7; 11 nucleotides match TRBD2. The ends lost 5 bases at V and 7 bases at J; junction bases unmatched: 9. Germline assignment: CDR1 SSHAT and CDR2 FNYEAQ (reference sequence). The CDR3 runs 15 residues. The CDR3 DNA reads as TGTGCCAGCAGCGAGGGACTAGCGGACAGAGGGACCCAGTACTTC. It codes for CASSEGLADRGTQYF.

The rearrangement links TRBV27 to TRBJ2-1; 9 positions agree with TRBD2. Trimming cost V 4 bases and J 6 bases; bases outside gene matches: 7. The CDR3 has 15 amino acids. Germline lookup yields CDR1 MNHEY and CDR2 SMNVEV (reference sequence). The CDR3 nucleotides are TGTGCCAGCAGTTACGCGGGAGGGCCTGTCAATGAGCAGTTCTTC. It translates to CASSYAGGPVNEQFF.